The 23 T cell receptor beta chains below come from one sample, sequenced in a study of blood T cells in healthy people across ages. A second PCR, run for about 7 to 11 cycles, used a sample-barcoded 5' primer plus a J-beta primer mix. TCRdb re-derived calls from the 5' RACE reads in MiXCR, one entry per CDR3 protein. The sample contains approximately 900,000 distinct CDR3 sequences, approximately 32% of which appear only once. These data are also associated with another study on T cells of mothers and their children.

The material sequenced was blood. All receptors derive from a woman aged 40 to 55 in good health.

This clonotype has a count of ten or more. The chain carries TRBV20-1 and TRBJ2-7; D possibly corresponds to TRBD2 (7 bases). Germline CDR1 is DFQATT and CDR2 is SNEGSKA (reference sequence). Between the trimmed V and J ends, which lost 3 bases and 0 bases, there was a span of 21 bases. The CDR3 is 17 residues long. The CDR3 loop is CSASGGSWAGASYEQYF. The CDR3 nucleotides are TGCAGTGCTAGCGGGGGTTCTTGGGCGGGGGCCTCCTACGAGCAGTACTTC.

Remarks on this clonotype: One junction end does not reproduce the germline sequence, and a read error may be involved. The gene calls are TRBV5-1 and TRBJ2-7; the D is unclear. Germline V CDR1 and CDR2: SGHRS, YFSETQ. The CDR3 runs to 13 residues. Written as DNA, the CDR3 is TGCGCCAGCAGCCCTGTCACCGGGTACGAGAAGTACTTC. It codes for CASSPVTGYEKYF.

The genes are TRBV28 and TRBJ1-2, with 8 bases aligning to TRBD1. Per the germline V gene, CDR1 is MDHEN and CDR2 is SYDVKM. V gave up 6 bases and J gave up 4 bases; unmatched junction bases: 10. The length of the CDR3 is 15 residues. This chain's CDR3 is CASSQKQGGGYGYTF. The CDR3 nucleotides are TGTGCCAGCAGCCAAAAACAGGGGGGGGGCTATGGCTACACCTTC.

A few counts support this clonotype. Possible read error: a much larger clone is one base away. V is TRBV2 and J is TRBJ1-1; TRBD1 is a possible D gene (6 bases). Per the germline V gene, CDR1 is SNHLY and CDR2 is FYNNEI. This CDR3 has 12 amino acids. CDR3: CASRLGQTEVFF. CDR3 nucleotides: TGTGCCAGCAGATTAGGACAGACCGAAGTTTTCTTT.

This clonotype has a handful of counts. The chain joins TRBV18 to TRBJ1-1; D is unclear. Germline V CDR1 and CDR2: KGHSH, LQKENI. CDR3 length equals 13 residues. The V gene lost 4 bases and the J gene lost 10 bases, with 16 bases spanning the gap. Here the CDR3 reads CASSLSGNDGAFF. For the CDR3, the DNA is TGTGCCAGCTCACTAAGTGGCAATGACGGAGCTTTCTTT. The whole variable domain, remainder taken from reference TRBV18 and TRBJ1-1, is NAGVMQNPRHLVRRRGQEARLRCSPMKGHSHVYWYRQLPEEGLKFMVYLQKENIIDESGMPKERFSAEFPKEGPSILRIQQVVRGDSAAYFCASSLSGNDGAFFGQGTRLTVV.

V gene TRBV12-5 combines with J gene TRBJ2-7, with a weak D call TRBD2 (6 bases). The J call may be mistaken, given a closer DNA end match to TRBJ2-5. The CDR3 totals 14 residues. Germline CDR1 and CDR2: LGHNT and FRNRAP. For the CDR3, the DNA is TGTGCTAGTGGGGACGGAGAGGGGAGGGAGACCCAGTACTTC. Translating gives CASGDGEGRETQYF.

Many counts were recorded for this clonotype. The V gene is TRBV4-3, the J gene TRBJ1-2; 8 bases are shared with TRBD1. The CDR3 length is 18 residues. With 0 bases clipped from V and 1 base from J, the junction kept 10 bases outside the gene matches. Germline CDR1 LGHNA, CDR2 YSLEER. The CDR3 DNA sequence: TGCGCCAGCAGCCAAGACGCGGACCACAGGGGGGGTAACTATGGCTACACCTTC. Its protein is CASSQDADHRGGNYGYTF.

This clonotype was counted at least ten times. The gene calls are TRBV20-1 and TRBJ2-4, with a possible D match to TRBD1 (5 bases). CDR3 length equals 14 residues. V was clipped by 5 bases and J by 2 bases, with 13 bases between them. In germline, CDR1 is DFQATT, CDR2 SNEGSKA (reference sequence). In DNA form, the CDR3 reads TGCAGTGCTCCTTCTCGACAGCCCAAAAACATTCAGTACTTC. Translating it yields CSAPSRQPKNIQYF.

This sequence joins TRBV10-3 and TRBJ1-4; the D gene is possibly TRBD1 (6 bases). The germline V and J ends were trimmed by 1 base and 8 bases, with 14 bases remaining between them. This CDR3 is built from 15 residues. CDR1 and CDR2 from the germline V gene are ENHRY and SYGVKD. The CDR3, as DNA: TGTGCCATCAGTGAGTTCGGGGGGCTGGGGGAAAAACTGTTTTTT. It codes for CAISEFGGLGEKLFF.

Ten or more counts support this clonotype. The genes are TRBV9 and TRBJ1-2, with D maybe TRBD1 (5 bases). This CDR3 spans 14 amino acids. The germline V and J ends were trimmed by 4 bases and 4 bases, with 14 bases remaining between them. Per germline, CDR1 SGDLS and CDR2 YYNGEE. The DNA of the CDR3 is TGTGCCAGCAGCCTAGCGACGGGGACCTATGGCTACACCTTC. Translation: CASSLATGTYGYTF. The full variable domain, rest sourced from reference TRBV9 and TRBJ1-2, is DSGVTQTPKHLITATGQRVTLRCSPRSGDLSVYWYQQSLDQGLQFLIQYYNGEERAKGNILERFSAQQFPDLHSELNLSSLELGDSALYFCASSLATGTYGYTFGSGTRLTVV.

Turning to this clonotype: Mismatch with germline at one junction end may stem from a read error. The chain combines TRBV20-1 with TRBJ2-1, with D possibly being TRBD1 or TRBD2 (5 bases each). The germline V gene encodes CDR1 DFQATT and CDR2 SNEGSKA (reference sequence). The CDR3 consists of 15 residues. This CDR3 is CGARGTGRSYNEQFF. Here the CDR3 DNA reads TGCGGTGCTAGAGGAACGGGACGCTCCTACAATGAGCAGTTCTTC.

This chain links TRBV12-3 or TRBV12-4 with TRBJ1-1; D is unresolved. The CDR3 spans 11 residues. V lost 7 bases and J lost 10, with 13 bases in between. The CDR3 DNA sequence: TGTGCCAGCACGGGAGCTCGTGGAGCTTTCTTT. Its protein is CASTGARGAFF.

For this clonotype: A much larger clone is a single base away; this may be a read error. The chain couples TRBV5-5 to TRBJ1-2, with a tentative D call TRBD1 (5 bases). Trimming removed 6 bases at V and 12 bases at J, with 24 bases between. CDR3 length equals 14 residues. Looked up from germline, CDR1 is SGHKS and CDR2 is YYEKEE (reference sequence). The CDR3 is CASTRQGGSYGHTF. The CDR3 nucleotides read TGTGCCAGCACTCGGCAGGGCGGGTCCTACGGCCACACCTTC.

Ten or more counts support this clonotype. The chain joins TRBV5-1 to TRBJ2-7, with 7 positions matching TRBD1. Losses at the gene ends were 0 bases for V and 4 bases for J; bases not matched to a gene: 4. Looked up from germline, CDR1 is SGHRS and CDR2 is YFSETQ. The CDR3 extends over 14 amino acids. This CDR3 is CASSLDRDRYEQYF. In DNA form, the CDR3 reads TGCGCCAGCAGCTTGGATCGGGACAGATACGAGCAGTACTTC.

The chain combines TRBV18 with TRBJ2-7; no definite D call. The CDR3 extends over 16 amino acids. In germline, CDR1 is KGHSH, CDR2 LQKENI. V dropped 6 bases and J dropped 3 bases, with 21 bases sitting between them. CDR3 coding DNA: TGTGCCAGCTCTGTGGCCAGAGTGCTCATAAGCTACGAGCAGTACTTC. Encoded protein: CASSVARVLISYEQYF.

This chain joins TRBV10-3 and TRBJ1-1; the D gene is possibly TRBD1 (6 bases). The V gene lost 9 bases and the J gene lost 8 bases, with 19 bases spanning the gap. This CDR3 region has 13 residues. Per germline, CDR1 ENHRY and CDR2 SYGVKD. CDR3 in DNA: TGTGCCATTGAGGACAGCCTCAGGGACGAAGCTTTCTTT. This encodes CAIEDSLRDEAFF.

This clonotype was seen a few times. The gene calls are TRBV20-1 and TRBJ1-1, with D tentatively TRBD1 (5 bases). Between the trimmed V and J ends, which lost 0 bases and 0 bases, there was a span of 14 bases. CDR3 size: 16 residues. CDR1 and CDR2 from the germline V gene are DFQATT and SNEGSKA (reference sequence). The CDR3 region has the DNA TGCAGTGCTAGAGATCGCGGGGGTCTCATGAACACTGAAGCTTTCTTT. Translating gives CSARDRGGLMNTEAFF.

Ten or more counts support this clonotype. The J gene is TRBJ1-2, the V gene TRBV30, with D possibly being TRBD1 (5 bases). Trimming took 0 bases from V and 8 from J, leaving 13 bases between them. Germline V gene data show CDR1 as GTSNPN and CDR2 as SVGIG (reference sequence). This CDR3 contains 13 residues. CDR3 region: CAWSVGAKRGYTF. CDR3 DNA sequence: TGTGCCTGGAGTGTAGGGGCCAAAAGAGGCTACACCTTC. Looking up the rest from reference TRBV30 and TRBJ1-2 gives the full variable domain: SQTIHQWPATLVQPVGSPLSLECTVEGTSNPNLYWYRQAAGRGLQLLFYSVGIGQISSEVPQNLSASRPQDRQFILSSKKLLLSDSGFYLCAWSVGAKRGYTFGSGTRLTVV.

The V and J genes are TRBV5-1 and TRBJ2-1, with a weak D call TRBD1 (5 bases). The CDR3 is made up of 15 amino acids. The germline V and J ends were trimmed by 4 bases and 13 bases, with 24 bases remaining between them. The germline CDR1 and CDR2 sequences are SGHRS and YFSETQ. The CDR3 region is CASSPQGRVGETQFF. Here the CDR3 DNA reads TGCGCCAGCAGCCCTCAGGGAAGAGTCGGAGAGACCCAGTTCTTC.

The genes are TRBV12-3 or TRBV12-4 and TRBJ1-5; D is perhaps TRBD1 (6 bases). Trimming cost V 7 bases and J 0 bases, with 13 bases left between them. This CDR3 comprises 15 residues. DNA for the CDR3: TGTGCCAGCATTATAGGGGGGGATAGCAATCAGCCCCAGCATTTT. It yields the protein CASIIGGDSNQPQHF.

Details on this clonotype: A read error may produce the germline difference seen at one junction end. The chain employs TRBV14 and TRBJ1-2; no reliable D call. From germline, CDR1 is SGHDN and CDR2 FVKESK. The length of the CDR3 is 14 residues. This CDR3 reads CASNQVITAGGYTF. The CDR3 DNA reads as TGTGCCAGCAACCAAGTAATTACCGCCGGCGGCTACACCTTC. The full variable domain, in which reference TRBV14 and TRBJ1-2 provide the parts outside the CDR3, is EAGVTQFPSHSVIEKGQTVTLRCDPISGHDNLYWYRRVMGKEIKFLLHFVKESKQDESGMPNNRFLAERTGGTYSTLKVQPAELEDSGVYFCASNQVITAGGYTFGSGTRLTVV.

The gene calls are TRBV9 and TRBJ1-2; 9 positions match TRBD1. The germline CDR1 and CDR2 sequences are SGDLS and YYNGEE. The CDR3 runs to 17 residues. V trimming: 4 bases; J trimming: 6 bases; junction bases outside the gene matches: 16. The CDR3 sequence is CASSSRPTLQGAHGYTF. CDR3 nucleotides: TGTGCCAGCAGCTCTCGTCCAACCCTACAGGGGGCCCATGGCTACACCTTC.

The sample holds a few counts of this clonotype. J is TRBJ2-3 and V is TRBV19, with 9 bases that match TRBD1. Germline V CDR1 and CDR2: LNHDA, SQIVND (reference sequence). The J segment lost 4 bases and the V segment lost 0 bases, leaving 2 bases of the junction unmatched. The CDR3 runs to 15 residues. CDR3 amino acids: CASSIEGQGADTQYF. The CDR3 coding sequence is TGTGCCAGTAGTATAGAGGGACAGGGTGCAGATACGCAGTATTTT.